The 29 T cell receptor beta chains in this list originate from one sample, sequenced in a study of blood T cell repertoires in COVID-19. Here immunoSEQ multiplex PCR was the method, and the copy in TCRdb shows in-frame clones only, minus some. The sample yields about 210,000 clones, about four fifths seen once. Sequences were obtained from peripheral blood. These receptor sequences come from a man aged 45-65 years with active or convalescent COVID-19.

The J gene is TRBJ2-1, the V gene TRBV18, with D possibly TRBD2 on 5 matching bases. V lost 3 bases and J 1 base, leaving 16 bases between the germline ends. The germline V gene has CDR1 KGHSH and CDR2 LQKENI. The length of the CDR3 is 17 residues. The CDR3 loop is CASSPLPPGGSYNEQFF. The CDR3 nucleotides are TGTGCCAGCTCACCCCTTCCACCGGGCGGGTCCTACAATGAGCAGTTCTTC. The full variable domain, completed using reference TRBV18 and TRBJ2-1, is NAGVMQNPRHLVRRRGQEARLRCSPMKGHSHVYWYRQLPEEGLKFMVYLQKENIIDESGMPKERFSAEFPKEGPSILRIQQVVRGDSAAYFCASSPLPPGGSYNEQFFGPGTRLTVL.

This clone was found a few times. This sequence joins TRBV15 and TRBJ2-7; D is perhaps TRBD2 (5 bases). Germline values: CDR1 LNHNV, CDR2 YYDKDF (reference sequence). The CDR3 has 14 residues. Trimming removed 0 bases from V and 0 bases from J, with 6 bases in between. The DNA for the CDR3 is TGTGCCACCAGCAGAGAACTAGTCTCCTACGAGCAGTACTTC. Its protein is CATSRELVSYEQYF.

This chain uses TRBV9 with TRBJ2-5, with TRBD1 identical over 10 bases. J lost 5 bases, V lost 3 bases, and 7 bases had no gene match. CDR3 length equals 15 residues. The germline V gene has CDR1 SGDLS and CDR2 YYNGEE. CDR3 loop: CASSARQGAYETQYF. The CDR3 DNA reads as TGTGCCAGCAGCGCCCGACAGGGGGCGTACGAGACCCAGTACTTC.

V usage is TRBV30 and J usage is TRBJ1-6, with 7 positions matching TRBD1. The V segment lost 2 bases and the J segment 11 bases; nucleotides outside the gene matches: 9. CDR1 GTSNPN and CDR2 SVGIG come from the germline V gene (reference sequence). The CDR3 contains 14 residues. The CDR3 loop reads CAWSNGDSGTPLHF. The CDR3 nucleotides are TGTGCCTGGAGTAACGGGGACAGTGGAACACCCCTCCACTTT. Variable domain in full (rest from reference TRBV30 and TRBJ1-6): SQTIHQWPATLVQPVGSPLSLECTVEGTSNPNLYWYRQAAGRGLQLLFYSVGIGQISSEVPQNLSASRPQDRQFILSSKKLLLSDSGFYLCAWSNGDSGTPLHFGNGTRLTVT.

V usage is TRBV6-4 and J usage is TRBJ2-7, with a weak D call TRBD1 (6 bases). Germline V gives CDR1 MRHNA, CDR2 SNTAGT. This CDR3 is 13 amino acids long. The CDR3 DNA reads TGTGCAGGTGACGAGGACAGATCCTACGAGCAGTACTTC. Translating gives CAGDEDRSYEQYF.

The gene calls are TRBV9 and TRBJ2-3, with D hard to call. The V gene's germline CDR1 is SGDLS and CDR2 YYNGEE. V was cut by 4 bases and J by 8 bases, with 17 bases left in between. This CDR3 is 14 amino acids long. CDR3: CASSPSVGYSTQYF. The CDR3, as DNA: TGTGCCAGCAGCCCTAGTGTCGGTTATAGTACGCAGTATTTT.

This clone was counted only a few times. CDR3 sequence (DNA): TGTGCCTGGAGTATCAGGACAGGAGACTATGGCTACACCTTC. Translated, it gives CAWSIRTGDYGYTF. V is TRBV30 and J is TRBJ1-2; 7 nucleotides align to TRBD1. Germline V gene data show CDR1 as GTSNPN and CDR2 as SVGIG (reference sequence). This CDR3 comprises 14 residues. V dropped 2 bases and J dropped 3; count of bases not matched to a gene: 6. The full variable domain, completed using reference TRBV30 and TRBJ1-2, is SQTIHQWPATLVQPVGSPLSLECTVEGTSNPNLYWYRQAAGRGLQLLFYSVGIGQISSEVPQNLSASRPQDRQFILSSKKLLLSDSGFYLCAWSIRTGDYGYTFGSGTRLTVV.

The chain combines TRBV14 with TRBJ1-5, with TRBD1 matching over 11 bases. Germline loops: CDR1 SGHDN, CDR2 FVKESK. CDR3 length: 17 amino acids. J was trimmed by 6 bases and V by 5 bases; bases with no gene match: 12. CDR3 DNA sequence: TGTGCCAGCAGCTTCCGGGACAGGGGGGACCCTTTTCAGCCCCAGCATTTT. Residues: CASSFRDRGDPFQPQHF. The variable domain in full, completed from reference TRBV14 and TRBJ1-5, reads EAGVTQFPSHSVIEKGQTVTLRCDPISGHDNLYWYRRVMGKEIKFLLHFVKESKQDESGMPNNRFLAERTGGTYSTLKVQPAELEDSGVYFCASSFRDRGDPFQPQHFGDGTRLSIL.

For the CDR3, the DNA is TGTGCCAGCAGCTTGGGCAGAAAAAGCAATCAGCCCCAGCATTTT. It codes for CASSLGRKSNQPQHF. The V gene is TRBV5-5, the J gene TRBJ1-5; unclear D gene. V was pared by 0 bases and J by 1 base, with 8 bases between. There are 15 residues in the CDR3. CDR1 is SGHKS, CDR2 YYEKEE, per germline (reference sequence).

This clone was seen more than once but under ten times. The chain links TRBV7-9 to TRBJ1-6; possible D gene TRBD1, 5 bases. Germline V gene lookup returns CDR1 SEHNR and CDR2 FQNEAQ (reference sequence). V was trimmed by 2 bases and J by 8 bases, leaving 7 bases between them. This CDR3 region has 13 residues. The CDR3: CASSLTRDSPLHF. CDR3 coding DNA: TGTGCCAGCAGCTTAACCAGGGATTCACCCCTCCACTTT.

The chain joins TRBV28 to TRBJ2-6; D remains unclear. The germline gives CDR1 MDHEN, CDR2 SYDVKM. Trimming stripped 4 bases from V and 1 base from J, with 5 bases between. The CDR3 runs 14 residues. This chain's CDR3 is CASSYVSGANVLTF. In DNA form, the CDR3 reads TGTGCCAGCAGTTATGTATCTGGGGCCAACGTCCTGACTTTC.

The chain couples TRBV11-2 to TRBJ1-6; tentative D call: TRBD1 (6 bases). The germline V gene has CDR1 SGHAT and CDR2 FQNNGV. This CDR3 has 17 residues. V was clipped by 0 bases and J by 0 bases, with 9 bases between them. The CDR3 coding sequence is TGTGCCAGCAGCTTAGAGCAGGGGAGCTCCTATAATTCACCCCTCCACTTT. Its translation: CASSLEQGSSYNSPLHF.

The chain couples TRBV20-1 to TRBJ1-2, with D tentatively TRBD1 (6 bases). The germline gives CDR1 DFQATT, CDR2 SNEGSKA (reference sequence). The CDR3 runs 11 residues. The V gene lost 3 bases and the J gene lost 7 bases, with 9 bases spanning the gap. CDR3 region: CSARRGGGYTF. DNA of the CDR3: TGCAGTGCTAGGAGGGGGGGTGGCTACACCTTC.

For the CDR3, the DNA is TGTGCCAGCAGTTACGGCTGGGAGCTGTTTTTT. Amino acid sequence: CASSYGWELFF. The V and J genes are TRBV6-2 or TRBV6-3 and TRBJ2-2, with D uncertain. This CDR3 spans 11 amino acids. Trimming cost V 2 bases and J 9 bases, with 4 bases left between them. Germline V CDR1 and CDR2: MNHEY, SVGEGT.

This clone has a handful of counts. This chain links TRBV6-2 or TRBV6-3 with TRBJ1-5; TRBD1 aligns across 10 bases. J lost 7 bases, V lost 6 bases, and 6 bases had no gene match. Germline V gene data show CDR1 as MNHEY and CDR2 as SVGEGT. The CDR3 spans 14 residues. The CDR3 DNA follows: TGTGCCAGCAGCTCGGGACAGGGGAACCAGCCCCAGCATTTT. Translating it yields CASSSGQGNQPQHF.

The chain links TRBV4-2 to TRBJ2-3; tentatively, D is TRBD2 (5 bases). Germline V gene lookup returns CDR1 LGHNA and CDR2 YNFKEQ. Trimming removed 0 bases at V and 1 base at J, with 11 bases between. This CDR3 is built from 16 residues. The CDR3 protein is CASSQEGVGGTDTQYF. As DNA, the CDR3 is TGTGCCAGCAGCCAAGAAGGAGTGGGAGGCACAGATACGCAGTATTTT.

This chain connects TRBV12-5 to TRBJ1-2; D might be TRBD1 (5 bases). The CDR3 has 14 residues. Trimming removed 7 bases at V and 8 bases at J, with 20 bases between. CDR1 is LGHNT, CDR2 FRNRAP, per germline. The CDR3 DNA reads TGTGCTAGTGCCCTTGAGACAGTCCCTATGGGCTACACCTTC. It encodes CASALETVPMGYTF. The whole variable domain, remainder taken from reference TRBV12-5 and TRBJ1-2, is DARVTQTPRHKVTEMGQEVTMRCQPILGHNTVFWYRQTMMQGLELLAYFRNRAPLDDSGMPKDRFSAEMPDATLATLKIQPSEPRDSAVYFCASALETVPMGYTFGSGTRLTVV.

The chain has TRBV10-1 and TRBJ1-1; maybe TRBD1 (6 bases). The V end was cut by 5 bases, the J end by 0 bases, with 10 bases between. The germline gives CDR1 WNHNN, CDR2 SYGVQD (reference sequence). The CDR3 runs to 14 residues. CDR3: CASSHGQMNTEAFF. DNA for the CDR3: TGCGCCAGCAGTCACGGACAGATGAACACTGAAGCTTTCTTT.

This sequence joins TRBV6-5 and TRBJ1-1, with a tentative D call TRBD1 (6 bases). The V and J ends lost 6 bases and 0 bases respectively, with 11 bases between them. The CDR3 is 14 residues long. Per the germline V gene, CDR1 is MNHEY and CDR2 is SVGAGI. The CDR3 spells CASRFRDMNTEAFF. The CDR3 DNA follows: TGTGCCAGCAGGTTCAGGGACATGAACACTGAAGCTTTCTTT.

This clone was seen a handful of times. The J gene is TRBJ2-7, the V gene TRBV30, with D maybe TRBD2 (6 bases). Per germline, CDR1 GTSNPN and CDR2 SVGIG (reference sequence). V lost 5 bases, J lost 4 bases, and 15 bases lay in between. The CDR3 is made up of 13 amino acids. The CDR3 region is CAWQIADGYEQYF. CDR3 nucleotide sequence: TGTGCCTGGCAGATAGCGGACGGATACGAGCAGTACTTC. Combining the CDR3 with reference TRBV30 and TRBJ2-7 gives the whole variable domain SQTIHQWPATLVQPVGSPLSLECTVEGTSNPNLYWYRQAAGRGLQLLFYSVGIGQISSEVPQNLSASRPQDRQFILSSKKLLLSDSGFYLCAWQIADGYEQYFGPGTRLTVT.

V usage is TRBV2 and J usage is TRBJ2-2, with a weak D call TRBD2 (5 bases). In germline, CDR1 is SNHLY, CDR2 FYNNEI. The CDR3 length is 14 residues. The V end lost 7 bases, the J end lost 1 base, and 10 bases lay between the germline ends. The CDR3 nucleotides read TGTGCCAGCACTGGACTCTTGAACACCGGGGAGCTGTTTTTT. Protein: CASTGLLNTGELFF.

The CDR3 region has the DNA TGTGCCAGCAGCAAAGCAGTTAGAAAAACTGTGAACACTGAAGCTTTCTTT. Translating gives CASSKAVRKTVNTEAFF. This chain links TRBV21-1 with TRBJ1-1. TRBV21-1 is listed as a pseudogene. This CDR3 is built from 17 residues.

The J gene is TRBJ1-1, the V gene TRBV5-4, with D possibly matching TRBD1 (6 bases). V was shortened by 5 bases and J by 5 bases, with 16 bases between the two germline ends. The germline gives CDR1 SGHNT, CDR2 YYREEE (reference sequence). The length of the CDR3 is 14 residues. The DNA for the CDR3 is TGTGCCAGCAGTCCCCCGGGGGGCGAGACTGAAGCTTTCTTT. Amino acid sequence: CASSPPGGETEAFF.

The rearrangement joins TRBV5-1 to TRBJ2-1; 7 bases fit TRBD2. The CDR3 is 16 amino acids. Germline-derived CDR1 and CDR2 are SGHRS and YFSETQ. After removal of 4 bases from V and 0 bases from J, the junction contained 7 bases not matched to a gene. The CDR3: CASSPYTSASYNEQFF. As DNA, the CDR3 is TGCGCCAGCAGCCCGTATACTAGCGCCTCCTACAATGAGCAGTTCTTC.

The CDR3 protein is CASSSSGTTYEQYF. CDR3 DNA sequence: TGCGCCAGCAGCAGTAGCGGGACCACCTACGAGCAGTACTTC. The V call is TRBV5-1, the J call TRBJ2-7, with 8 bases fitting TRBD2. CDR3 length: 14 amino acids. V shed 4 bases and J 2 bases; nucleotides not matched to a gene: 5. Per germline, CDR1 SGHRS and CDR2 YFSETQ.

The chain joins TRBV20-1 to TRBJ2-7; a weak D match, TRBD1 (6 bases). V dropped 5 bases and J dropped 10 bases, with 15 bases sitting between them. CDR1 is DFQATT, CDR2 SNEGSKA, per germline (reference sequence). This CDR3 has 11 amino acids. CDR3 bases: TGCAGTGCTCGGACAGCAGTTCAACAGTACTTC. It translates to CSARTAVQQYF.

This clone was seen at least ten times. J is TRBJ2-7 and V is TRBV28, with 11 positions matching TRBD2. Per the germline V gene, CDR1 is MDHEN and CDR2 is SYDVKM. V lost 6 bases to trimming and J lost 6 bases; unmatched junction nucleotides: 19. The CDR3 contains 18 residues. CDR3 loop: CASSLIRFLGLAGGEQYF. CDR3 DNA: TGTGCCAGCAGCCTGATCAGGTTTTTAGGACTAGCGGGCGGCGAGCAGTACTTC.

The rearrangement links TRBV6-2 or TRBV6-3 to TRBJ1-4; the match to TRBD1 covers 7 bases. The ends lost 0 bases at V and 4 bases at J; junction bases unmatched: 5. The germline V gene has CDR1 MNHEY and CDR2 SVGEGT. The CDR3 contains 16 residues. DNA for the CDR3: TGTGCCAGCAGTTACTCGTCGGGACAGCTTAATGAAAAACTGTTTTTT. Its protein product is CASSYSSGQLNEKLFF.

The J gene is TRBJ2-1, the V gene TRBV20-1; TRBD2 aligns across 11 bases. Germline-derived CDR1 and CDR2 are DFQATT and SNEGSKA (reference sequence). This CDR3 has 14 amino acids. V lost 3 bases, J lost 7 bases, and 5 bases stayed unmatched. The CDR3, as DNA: TGCAGTGCTAGTATAGCGGGAGGGTCTAATGAGCAGTTCTTC. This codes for CSASIAGGSNEQFF.